This passage covers 8 T cell receptor beta chains from one sample sequenced in a study of cytomegalovirus exposure and HLA in healthy donors. It was with 60 Vbeta and 13 Jbeta primers that the PCR ran. Here immunoSEQ multiplex PCR was the method, and the copy in TCRdb shows in-frame clones only, minus some. The top ten clones hold about 9.5% of a sample with roughly 34,000 clones, about 70% of them seen once. Sequenced input: PBMCs. All receptors come from a middle-aged man in good health and CMV-seropositive.

This clone was seen just once. The rearrangement joins TRBV14 to TRBJ1-1; TRBD1 aligns across 9 bases. J gave up 7 bases and V 3 bases, and 3 bases lay outside the gene matches. CDR3 length: 13 residues. The germline V gene has CDR1 SGHDN and CDR2 FVKESK. CDR3 nucleotide sequence: TGTGCCAGCAGCCACAGGACAGGGGTTGAAGCTTTCTTT. As protein: CASSHRTGVEAFF.

This chain links TRBV15 with TRBJ2-3, with 10 bases lining up with TRBD2. This CDR3 is built from 18 residues. The trim removed 0 bases at V and 6 bases at J, leaving 12 bases unmatched. Per germline, CDR1 LNHNV and CDR2 YYDKDF (reference sequence). This chain's CDR3 is CATSRDFNSGGPGDTQYF. The CDR3 nucleotides read TGTGCCACCAGCAGAGATTTTAATAGCGGGGGGCCTGGGGATACGCAGTATTTT.

J is TRBJ2-7 and V is TRBV11-1, with D possibly matching TRBD1 (5 bases). The V and J ends lost 5 bases and 4 bases respectively, with 15 bases between them. Germline CDR1 and CDR2: SGHAT and FQDESV (reference sequence). The length of the CDR3 is 14 residues. CDR3 sequence (DNA): TGTGCCAGCAGCCTTGGGTGGGGCTCTTACGAGCAGTACTTC. Translation: CASSLGWGSYEQYF.

The chain uses TRBV2 and TRBJ2-7; weak D call: TRBD1 (5 bases). CDR1 is SNHLY, CDR2 FYNNEI, per germline. The V end was cut by 9 bases, the J end by 6 bases, with 15 bases between. This CDR3 has 12 residues. The CDR3 nucleotides read TGTGCCAGTGTCGGCCCAGGGTTCGAGCAGTACTTC. It specifies CASVGPGFEQYF.

The J gene is TRBJ2-1, the V gene TRBV2; TRBD2 might be the D (6 bases). The CDR3 has 15 residues. The germline V and J ends were trimmed by 10 bases and 7 bases, with 23 bases remaining between them. CDR1 and CDR2 from the germline V gene are SNHLY and FYNNEI. This CDR3 reads CAIIYSGTPPNEQFF. In nucleotides, the CDR3 is TGTGCCATCATATACTCCGGGACTCCCCCTAATGAGCAGTTCTTC.

The V and J genes are TRBV5-1 and TRBJ2-6; 9 bases match TRBD1. CDR1 is SGHRS and CDR2 is YFSETQ in the germline V gene. The V and J ends lost 4 bases and 4 bases, in that order; junction bases with no gene match: 9. CDR3 size: 17 residues. CDR3 protein: CASSRTGDNSGANVLTF. CDR3 nucleotide sequence: TGCGCCAGCAGCCGGACAGGGGATAACTCCGGGGCCAACGTCCTGACTTTC.

V is TRBV10-3 and J is TRBJ1-4, with TRBD1 identical over 9 bases. The germline V gene encodes CDR1 ENHRY and CDR2 SYGVKD. J lost 3 bases, V lost 6 bases, and 5 bases had no gene match. The CDR3 contains 15 residues. The CDR3 loop reads CAISGGTGPNEKLFF. As DNA, the CDR3 is TGTGCCATCAGCGGCGGGACAGGGCCTAATGAAAAACTGTTTTTT.

The rearrangement uses TRBV9 and TRBJ2-5; 8 nucleotides align to TRBD2. The germline gives CDR1 SGDLS, CDR2 YYNGEE. The junction had 6 bases not matched to a gene; V was cut back by 4 bases and J by 4 bases. The CDR3 runs to 14 residues. CDR3 region: CASSTRGGRETQYF. DNA of the CDR3: TGTGCCAGCAGCACCCGGGGGGGACGAGAGACCCAGTACTTC.